A single sample gave rise to the 8 T cell receptor beta chains below, sequenced in a study of shared clonotypes between healthy human individuals. Profiled with immunoSEQ multiplex PCR; TCRdb holds only in-frame clones, not every one. Among more than 1,200,000 clones listed, about 98.5% were seen once. The specimen was naive CD4+ T cells sorted from blood. This sample's subset: CD45RA+ positively selected. These receptors all come from a man aged 30-40 years in good health.

V and J are TRBV29-1 and TRBJ2-7; 10 nucleotides line up with TRBD1. V gave up 4 bases and J gave up 5 bases; unmatched junction bases: 14. This CDR3 is 16 amino acids long. Germline assignment: CDR1 SQVTM and CDR2 ANQGSEA. CDR3 loop: CSVVLRGTGADDEQYF. In nucleotides, the CDR3 is TGCAGCGTTGTCCTTCGCGGGACAGGGGCCGACGACGAGCAGTACTTC.

This rearrangement joins TRBV2 to TRBJ1-5, with D maybe TRBD1 (6 bases). The CDR3 length is 13 residues. CDR1 and CDR2 (germline): SNHLY, FYNNEI. V was shortened by 9 bases and J by 0 bases, with 9 bases between the two germline ends. DNA of the CDR3: TGTGCCAGTAAAGGGGGTAGCAATCAGCCCCAGCATTTT. Translating it yields CASKGGSNQPQHF.

This chain links TRBV9 with TRBJ2-3; maybe TRBD1 (5 bases). V gave up 4 bases and J gave up 4 bases, with 22 bases separating them. Germline V CDR1 and CDR2: SGDLS, YYNGEE. This CDR3 has 17 residues. The chain's CDR3 is CASSPGQGPRRPDTQYF. CDR3 coding DNA: TGTGCCAGCAGCCCCGGACAAGGGCCGCGCAGGCCAGATACGCAGTATTTT.

This rearrangement joins TRBV11-3 to TRBJ2-7, with 8 nucleotides matching TRBD2. Unmatched junction bases numbered 5, after V lost 5 bases and J lost 5 bases. The CDR3 contains 13 residues. Germline CDR1 SGHNT, CDR2 YENEEA. CDR3 nucleotides: TGTGCCAGCAGCATAACTAGCGGCGACGAGCAGTACTTC. Translated, it gives CASSITSGDEQYF.

The rearrangement uses TRBV18 and TRBJ1-2, with D tentatively TRBD1 (5 bases). Trimming cost V 1 base and J 2 bases, with 8 bases left between them. Germline V lookup: CDR1 KGHSH, CDR2 LQKENI. The CDR3 totals 14 residues. CDR3 nucleotides: TGTGCCAGCTCACCACAGGGGAAGAACTATGGCTACACCTTC. Translation: CASSPQGKNYGYTF. Together with reference TRBV18 and TRBJ1-2, the CDR3 gives the full variable domain: NAGVMQNPRHLVRRRGQEARLRCSPMKGHSHVYWYRQLPEEGLKFMVYLQKENIIDESGMPKERFSAEFPKEGPSILRIQQVVRGDSAAYFCASSPQGKNYGYTFGSGTRLTVV.

The CDR3 nucleotides read TGTGCCAGCAGTGGGGTTGCCGGGGAGCTGTTTTTT. This gives the protein CASSGVAGELFF. The V and J genes are TRBV2 and TRBJ2-2; no clear D. Germline values: CDR1 SNHLY, CDR2 FYNNEI. V lost 4 bases and J 6 bases, leaving 6 bases between the germline ends. This CDR3 region has 12 residues.

The V and J genes are TRBV19 and TRBJ1-2, with a weak D call TRBD1 (6 bases). Trimming left V 5 bases short and J 4 bases short, with 17 bases between. The CDR3 length is 15 residues. CDR1 is LNHDA, CDR2 SQIVND, per germline (reference sequence). This CDR3 reads CASSPWTESFYGYTF. The CDR3 DNA reads TGTGCCAGTAGTCCATGGACAGAGTCCTTCTATGGCTACACCTTC.

V is TRBV28 and J is TRBJ1-5; 7 nucleotides line up with TRBD1. The J segment lost 2 bases and the V segment lost 3 bases, leaving 16 bases of the junction unmatched. This CDR3 contains 19 residues. CDR1 is MDHEN and CDR2 is SYDVKM in the germline V gene. The CDR3 spells CASSFWSTGASIGNQPQHF. The CDR3 DNA follows: TGTGCCAGCAGTTTCTGGTCCACAGGGGCATCCATCGGCAATCAGCCCCAGCATTTT.